Below are 3 T cell receptor beta chains sequenced from a single sample in a study of T cell repertoires in cytomegalovirus infection (dated by TCRdb to the late 2010s). Reads for this sample came from an Illumina HiSeq 1500. TCRdb itself trimmed the public reads at Q25 with fastp, ran MiXCR and retained productive beta chains. Rows with one shared CDR3 protein collapse into an entry with the most common genes and DNA. This sample holds roughly 640,000 distinct CDR3 sequences; 20% to 25% were observed only once. 7% to 9% of the sample is held by the ten biggest clonotypes. The sequenced material came from CD8+ T cells from PBMCs. The receptor set was obtained from a human donor in good health (CMV status not recorded). Some clones in this sample may be carry-over from other donors' samples.

There are many counts of this clonotype. The chain combines TRBV10-3 with TRBJ2-3; 9 bases fit TRBD1. The CDR3 is 14 amino acids. J was trimmed by 4 bases and V by 5 bases; bases with no gene match: 4. Germline lookup yields CDR1 ENHRY and CDR2 SYGVKD. CDR3 nucleotide sequence: TGTGCCATCAGTCAGACAGGGGGGGCAGATACGCAGTATTTT. It encodes CAISQTGGADTQYF.

About this clonotype itself: This may be a read error, as it is one base from a much larger clone. The chain is built from TRBV7-2 and TRBJ2-2; the D is unclear. Per germline, CDR1 SGHTA and CDR2 FQGNSA. The CDR3 is made up of 14 amino acids. The CDR3 region has the DNA TGTGTCAGCAGCTTAATAGTGGGCACCGGGGAGCTGTTTTTT. Translated: CVSSLIVGTGELFF.

This clonotype was seen ten or more times. The chain joins TRBV6-1 to TRBJ2-1, with D maybe TRBD2 (6 bases). Germline lookup yields CDR1 MNHNS and CDR2 SASEGT. The length of the CDR3 is 14 residues. The V gene lost 6 bases and the J gene lost 5 bases, with 14 bases spanning the gap. The CDR3 coding sequence is TGTGCCAGCAGCCCTGGGGGGACGCACAATGAGCAGTTCTTC. This sequence encodes CASSPGGTHNEQFF.